This T cell receptor beta chain was recorded in a study of T cell changes during pregnancy in multiple sclerosis. Per germline, CDR1 SGDLS and CDR2 YYNGEE. Trimming took 0 bases from V and 4 from J, leaving 11 bases between them. The CDR3 is 15 residues long. This table comes from immunoSEQ multiplex PCR, and its TCRdb copy is limited to in-frame clones, with some not included. Here the sample spans approximately 30,000 clones, around nine tenths being singletons. The chain is built from TRBV9 and TRBJ2-1, with TRBD2 as a possible D gene (6 bases). The clonotype was recovered from a female donor with multiple sclerosis, enrolled in a pregnancy study. Material: CD8+ T cells from peripheral blood mononuclear cells, obtained in the second trimester of pregnancy. This CDR3 reads CASSVGGGGYNEQFF. The DNA of the CDR3 is TGTGCCAGCAGCGTAGGTGGAGGAGGGTACAATGAGCAGTTCTTC.